The 17 T cell receptor beta chains given below trace back to one sample, sequenced in a study of cytomegalovirus exposure and HLA in healthy donors. Assay used: immunoSEQ multiplex PCR; TCRdb lists only in-frame clones, some missing. Among under 200,000 clones, roughly 89% were seen once, and the ten largest hold roughly 4.2%. Material for sequencing was PBMCs. Receptors originate from a young man in good health and CMV-seropositive.

As DNA, the CDR3 is TGTGCCAGCAGCGTAGCCGCCCCTACCCTTTCTAGAGAGCAGTACTTC. This gives the protein CASSVAAPTLSREQYF. The chain carries TRBV9 and TRBJ2-7; D gene ambiguous. Germline loops: CDR1 SGDLS, CDR2 YYNGEE. CDR3 length: 16 residues. The V and J ends lost 0 bases and 7 bases respectively, with 20 bases between them.

The rearrangement joins TRBV7-9 to TRBJ2-1; D gene unclear. The germline gives CDR1 SEHNR, CDR2 FQNEAQ (reference sequence). This CDR3 spans 15 amino acids. Trimming took 2 bases from V and 0 from J, leaving 8 bases between them. DNA for the CDR3: TGTGCCAGCAGCTTATTAGTAAGCTCCTACAATGAGCAGTTCTTC. Amino acids: CASSLLVSSYNEQFF.

This clone was found once. The chain joins TRBV14 to TRBJ1-1; D is uncertain. The ends were cut back, 3 bases at V and 3 bases at J, with 11 bases in the middle. Per germline, CDR1 SGHDN and CDR2 FVKESK. The CDR3 is made up of 14 amino acids. CDR3 nucleotide sequence: TGTGCCAGCAGCCAGCACTGGAGTTACACTGAAGCTTTCTTT. Translating gives CASSQHWSYTEAFF.

The V and J genes are TRBV5-4 and TRBJ2-5; D is possibly TRBD2 (5 bases). The CDR3 has 14 amino acids. Germline assignment: CDR1 SGHNT and CDR2 YYREEE (reference sequence). Trimming left V 2 bases short and J 2 bases short, with 10 bases between. The CDR3 region has the DNA TGTGCCAGCAGCTTAAAGCTAGCTCAAGAGACCCAGTACTTC. Protein product: CASSLKLAQETQYF.

This chain connects TRBV10-3 to TRBJ1-1; tentative D call: TRBD1 (5 bases). The CDR3 runs to 13 residues. The germline gives CDR1 ENHRY, CDR2 SYGVKD. V lost 8 bases, J lost 3 bases, and 13 bases lay in between. Written as DNA, the CDR3 is TGTGCCATCGGGGACTTTGGGGACACTGAAGCTTTCTTT. Its translation: CAIGDFGDTEAFF.

The J gene is TRBJ1-4, the V gene TRBV29-1; 8 bases are shared with TRBD1. The V gene end was trimmed by 6 bases and the J gene end by 3 bases; junction bases not matched to a gene: 12. The CDR3 runs to 16 residues. CDR1 is SQVTM, CDR2 ANQGSEA, per germline. For the CDR3, the DNA is TGCAGCGTCGTCCCCGGGTCAGGGGGCTCTAATGAAAAACTGTTTTTT. It is translated as CSVVPGSGGSNEKLFF.

The chain is built from TRBV28 and TRBJ2-3, with 10 positions matching TRBD2. The CDR3 sequence is 16 residues long. V was clipped by 5 bases and J by 4 bases; unmatched bases: 9. CDR1 MDHEN and CDR2 SYDVKM come from the germline V gene. The CDR3 reads CASSPQGGLAPDTQYF. The DNA for the CDR3 is TGTGCCAGCAGTCCCCAGGGGGGACTAGCGCCAGATACGCAGTATTTT.

J is TRBJ1-3 and V is TRBV4-2; D remains unclear. V was pared by 0 bases and J by 0 bases, with 6 bases between. This CDR3 comprises 15 residues. The germline gives CDR1 LGHNA, CDR2 YNFKEQ. CDR3 DNA sequence: TGTGCCAGCAGCCAAGAGATGGCCTCTGGAAACACCATATATTTT. Encoded protein: CASSQEMASGNTIYF.

This clone was seen more than once but under ten times. The V and J genes are TRBV9 and TRBJ2-2; TRBD2 aligns across 7 bases. In germline, CDR1 is SGDLS, CDR2 YYNGEE. After removal of 3 bases from V and 1 base from J, the junction contained 6 bases not matched to a gene. CDR3 size: 16 residues. CDR3 DNA: TGTGCCAGCAGCGCTGGGGCTAGCGGGAACACCGGGGAGCTGTTTTTT. This gives the protein CASSAGASGNTGELFF.

This sequence joins TRBV5-6 and TRBJ2-7; D might be TRBD2 (6 bases). Germline CDR1 and CDR2: SGHDT and YYEEEE. The CDR3 contains 12 residues. Trimming removed 1 base from V and 6 bases from J, with 8 bases in between. In DNA, the CDR3 is TGTGCCAGCAGCTTGTCCGGGGGCGAGCAGTACTTC. This encodes CASSLSGGEQYF.

The rearrangement joins TRBV5-8 to TRBJ2-1; tentatively, D is TRBD2 (6 bases). The germline gives CDR1 SGHTS, CDR2 YDEGEE. Trimming pared 0 bases from V and 1 base from J, leaving 8 bases between. The CDR3 spans 15 residues. Here the CDR3 reads CASSLDGGSYNEQFF. In DNA, the CDR3 is TGTGCCAGCAGCTTGGATGGGGGGTCCTACAATGAGCAGTTCTTC.

This rearrangement joins TRBV10-3 to TRBJ2-7; D is perhaps TRBD2 (6 bases). The CDR3 consists of 14 residues. Germline V gives CDR1 ENHRY, CDR2 SYGVKD. V shed 2 bases and J shed 2 bases, with 10 bases lying between them. Here the CDR3 reads CAISEGGITYEQYF. In DNA, the CDR3 is TGTGCCATCAGTGAGGGGGGGATTACCTACGAGCAGTACTTC.

This chain links TRBV5-4 with TRBJ2-1; D perhaps matches TRBD2 (5 bases). The V end lost 0 bases, the J end lost 7 bases, and 20 bases lay between the germline ends. The length of the CDR3 is 17 residues. CDR1 SGHNT and CDR2 YYREEE come from the germline V gene (reference sequence). The CDR3 spells CASSLVLAVDFYNEQFF. CDR3 in DNA: TGTGCCAGCAGCTTGGTGCTAGCTGTCGATTTTTATAATGAGCAGTTCTTC.

The rearrangement links TRBV27 to TRBJ1-1, with 7 bases that match TRBD1. In germline, CDR1 is MNHEY, CDR2 SMNVEV (reference sequence). The CDR3 spans 15 residues. Trimming cost V 6 bases and J 3 bases; bases outside gene matches: 10. The CDR3 reads CASSYLAGGYTEAFF. Here the CDR3 DNA reads TGTGCCAGCAGCTACCTCGCAGGGGGGTACACTGAAGCTTTCTTT.

The V and J genes are TRBV5-1 and TRBJ2-7; 9 positions match TRBD2. CDR3 size: 15 residues. The ends lost 2 bases at V and 0 bases at J; junction bases unmatched: 3. Germline CDR1 is SGHRS and CDR2 is YFSETQ. CDR3 coding DNA: TGCGCCAGCAGCTTTCTAGCGGGGACCTCCTACGAGCAGTACTTC. Translation: CASSFLAGTSYEQYF.

The rearrangement uses TRBV21-1 and TRBJ2-5; the table calls TRBD2, which could not be checked here. TRBV21-1 is a recognized pseudogene. The length of the CDR3 is 14 residues. CDR3 amino acids: CASSKGTVQETQYF. The CDR3 DNA sequence: TGTGCCAGCAGCAAAGGCACGGTCCAAGAGACCCAGTACTTC.

The J gene is TRBJ2-3, the V gene TRBV6-1, with 10 bases identical to TRBD1. CDR3 length equals 15 residues. CDR1 and CDR2 from the germline V gene are MNHNS and SASEGT. Trimming cost V 3 bases and J 3 bases; bases outside gene matches: 3. Here the CDR3 reads CASSEWTGGTDTQYF. The CDR3 bases are TGTGCCAGCAGTGAGTGGACAGGGGGTACAGATACGCAGTATTTT.